This T cell receptor beta chain stems from a study of blood T cell repertoires in COVID-19 (TCRdb year 2020). In the study overall: The collaborator samples originated in the United States, Italy and Spain and spanned the acute and convalescent phases of COVID-19. The material from the prospective study consisted of cDNA or gDNA derived from T cells, B-cell-depleted T cells, or PBMCs. The dataset comprised deeply sampled blood TCRbeta repertoires from subjects exposed to, actively infected with, or recovered from COVID-19. The repertoires were released in a freely available public database meant as a resource for research on the immune response to SARS-CoV-2. Samples were obtained from the ongoing ImmuneRACE study (first 160 participants) and from roughly 1,300 subjects provided by 6 global collaborators. The sample metadata nearly always contained a de-identified subject ID, COVID-19 status, age in years and sex. Where available, HLA class I and class II types were taken from metadata supplied by the sample provider and were not determined by assay-based typing.

The germline V and J ends show losses of 3 bases and 5 bases respectively, and no gene match explains 9 bases of the junction. The CDR3 spans 16 residues, from the cysteine through the phenylalanine. Kept here is only the CDR3 DNA, which spans 48 bases and is read in frame from base 1. CDR1 is given as KGHDR and CDR2 as SFDVKD, both from the germline V gene. As regards this clone: The antigen it binds to is not known. The sample holds no much larger clone one base away, and base qualities are not on file.

Participants in the prospective study were enrolled through a virtual design, were aged about 18 to 100 years, and lived in approximately 25 United States geographic areas. Cohort assignment in the prospective study relied on participant-reported clinical history from a screening survey and a study questionnaire. Exposed participants had been in contact with someone with a PCR-confirmed or clinician-diagnosed COVID-19 case within 2 weeks of study entry. Mobile phlebotomists in the prospective study collected whole blood, serum and a nasopharyngeal or oropharyngeal swab from every participant. Over a roughly 2-month period, participants in the prospective study had the option of providing additional blood draws and questionnaires. Before DNA extraction, blood samples from the prospective study were shipped at room temperature or frozen. TCRbeta CDR3 regions were amplified from genomic DNA by means of the immunoSEQ Assay, a bias-controlled multiplex PCR. The published analysis was carried out like this. The number of nucleated cells in each sample was estimated from the amplification of reference gene primers within the assay. Sequence reads were collapsed and filtered to measure the absolute abundance of every unique TCRbeta CDR3 rearrangement. For each sample, productive Simpson clonality was calculated by taking the square root of Simpson's diversity index across productive rearrangements. The table was pulled from immuneACCESS by TCRdb, which kept in-frame rearrangements only. Such tables lose some clones; where checked, under half of the loss comes from unresolved V genes, and the rest has no known cause. V, J and clone size were drawn from that table, and D and trimming were deduced from the DNA. This sample is represented by under 450,000 clones; roughly 90% of them were singletons. Over 0.7% of the sample belongs to the ten largest clones.

What the research found in general, with its limitations: Clinical and demographic metadata were provided uncurated, with the amount varying by source and participant.

Sample: PBMCs or T cells enriched from blood (not recorded which). The source of this sequence is a woman aged 40 to 50 who had been exposed to COVID-19. The V gene is TRBV24-1 and the J gene is TRBJ2-3, with TRBD2 matching 8 junction bases. The nucleotide sequence reads TGTGCCACCAGTGATCCCGGGGGGGGCAAAAGAGATACGCAGTATTTT. Its product reads: CATSDPGGGKRDTQYF.